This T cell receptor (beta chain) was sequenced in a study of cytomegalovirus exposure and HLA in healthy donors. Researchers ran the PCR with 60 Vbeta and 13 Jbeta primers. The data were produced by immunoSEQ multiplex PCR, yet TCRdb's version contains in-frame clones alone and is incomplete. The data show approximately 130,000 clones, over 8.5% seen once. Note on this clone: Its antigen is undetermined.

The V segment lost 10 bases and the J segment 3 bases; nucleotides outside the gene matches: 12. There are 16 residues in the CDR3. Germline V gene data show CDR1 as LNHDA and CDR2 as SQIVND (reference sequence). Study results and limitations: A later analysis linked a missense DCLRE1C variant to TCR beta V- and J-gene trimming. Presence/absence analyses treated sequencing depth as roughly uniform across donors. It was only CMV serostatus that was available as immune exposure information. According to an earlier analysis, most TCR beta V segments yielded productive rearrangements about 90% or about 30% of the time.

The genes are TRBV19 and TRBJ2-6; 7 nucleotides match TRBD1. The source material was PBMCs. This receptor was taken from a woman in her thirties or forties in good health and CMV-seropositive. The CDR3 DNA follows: TGTGCCACTAGCATGACAGGGCTAAGTGGGGCCAACGTCCTGACTTTC. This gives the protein CATSMTGLSGANVLTF.